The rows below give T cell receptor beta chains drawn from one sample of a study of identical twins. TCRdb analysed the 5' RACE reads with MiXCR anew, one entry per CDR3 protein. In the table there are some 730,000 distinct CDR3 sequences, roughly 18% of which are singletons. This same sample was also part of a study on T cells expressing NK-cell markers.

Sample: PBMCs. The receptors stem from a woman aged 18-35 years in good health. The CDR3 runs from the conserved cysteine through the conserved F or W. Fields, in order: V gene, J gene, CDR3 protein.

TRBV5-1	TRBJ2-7	CASSLDGRAFSEQYF
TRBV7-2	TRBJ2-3	CASSFAGAGFTDTQYF
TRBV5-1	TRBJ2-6	CASTSGTGSGANVLTF
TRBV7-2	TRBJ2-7	CASSLISAAEQYF
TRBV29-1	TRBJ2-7	CSVRLDYEQYF
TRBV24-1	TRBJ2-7	CAKLGESYEQYF
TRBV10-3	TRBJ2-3	CAISGGYTDTQYF
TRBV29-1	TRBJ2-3	CSVELRVDRASGYTQYF
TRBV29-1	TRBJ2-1	CSVEGGRGDNEQFF
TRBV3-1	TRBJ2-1	CASSHSPSGYNEQFF